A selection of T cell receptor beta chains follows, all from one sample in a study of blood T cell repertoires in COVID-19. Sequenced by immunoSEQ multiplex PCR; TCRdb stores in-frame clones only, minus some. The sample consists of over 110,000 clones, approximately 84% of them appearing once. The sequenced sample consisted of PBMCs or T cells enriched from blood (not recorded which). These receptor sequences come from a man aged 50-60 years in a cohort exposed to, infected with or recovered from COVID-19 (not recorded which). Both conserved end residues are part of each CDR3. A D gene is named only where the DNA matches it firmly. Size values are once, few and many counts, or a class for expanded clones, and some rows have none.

CASSGGTSGTDTQYF	TGTGCCAGCAGTGGGGGGACTAGCGGCACAGATACGCAGTATTTT	.	TRBV6-4	TRBJ2-3	TRBD2
CAWSVYSQETQYF	TGTGCCTGGAGTGTCTACAGCCAAGAGACCCAGTACTTC	.	TRBV30	TRBJ2-5	.
CASRNDRDTEAFF	TGTGCCAGCAGGAACGACAGGGACACTGAAGCTTTCTTT	.	TRBV7-9	TRBJ1-1	TRBD1
CASSKDRAGYTF	TGTGCCAGCAGCAAGGACAGGGCGGGCTACACCTTC	.	TRBV21-1	TRBJ1-2	.
CASSTGLINTEAFF	TGTGCCAGCAGTACGGGACTGATCAACACTGAAGCTTTCTTT	.	TRBV6-5	TRBJ1-1	.
CAISESAGLSGNTIYF	TGTGCCATCAGTGAGTCGGCAGGGCTCTCTGGAAACACCATATATTTT	.	TRBV10-3	TRBJ1-3	.
CASSQGVAGDEQFF	TGTGCCAGCAGCCAGGGCGTGGCGGGGGATGAGCAGTTCTTC	.	TRBV7-3	TRBJ2-1	TRBD2
CASSIGGQGNTEAFF	TGTGCCAGTAGTATAGGGGGACAGGGGAACACTGAAGCTTTCTTT	.	TRBV19	TRBJ1-1	TRBD1
CASSYSDRGYEKLFF	TGTGCCAGCAGTTACTCTGACAGGGGTTACGAAAAACTGTTTTTT	.	TRBV6-5	TRBJ1-4	TRBD1
CASSPGAIGANVLTF	TGCGCCAGCAGCCCGGGTGCAATTGGGGCCAACGTCCTGACTTTC	.	TRBV5-1	TRBJ2-6	.
CASIGQVNTEAFF	TGTGCCAGCATTGGACAGGTGAACACTGAAGCTTTCTTT	.	TRBV2	TRBJ1-1	TRBD1
CASRMPGQGGNQPQHF	TGTGCCAGCAGGATGCCGGGACAGGGCGGCAATCAGCCCCAGCATTTT	.	TRBV2	TRBJ1-5	TRBD1
CASSQLNPGQGGGETQYF	TGTGCCAGCAGCCAACTAAATCCTGGACAGGGTGGGGGAGAGACCCAGTACTTC	.	TRBV3-1/TRBV3-2	TRBJ2-5	TRBD1
CASSPRDSLNEKLFF	TGTGCCAGTAGTCCGCGGGACTCCTTGAATGAAAAACTGTTTTTT	.	TRBV19	TRBJ1-4	.
CASKEGGGNYEQYF	TGTGCCAGTAAAGAAGGGGGCGGGAACTACGAGCAGTACTTC	.	TRBV19	TRBJ2-7	.
CASSIGYSYEQYF	TGTGCCAGTAGTATAGGATATAGCTACGAGCAGTACTTC	.	TRBV19	TRBJ2-7	.
CASSPEGREEGYTF	TGTGCCAGCAGCCCCGAGGGCAGAGAAGAAGGCTACACCTTC	once	TRBV9	TRBJ1-2	.
CAISNRGESYEQYF	TGTGCCATCAGTAACAGGGGAGAGTCCTACGAGCAGTACTTC	.	TRBV10-3	TRBJ2-7	TRBD1
CSVLGTRTYEQYF	TGCAGCGTCCTAGGGACAAGGACCTACGAGCAGTACTTC	.	TRBV29-1	TRBJ2-7	.
CSVAPSRSYEQYF	TGCAGCGTTGCTCCAAGTAGATCCTACGAGCAGTACTTC	few	TRBV29-1	TRBJ2-7	.
CASRLTGMGNQPQHF	TGTGCCAGCAGGCTGACAGGGATGGGCAATCAGCCCCAGCATTTT	.	TRBV28	TRBJ1-5	TRBD1
CASSQGLRNEQFF	TGTGCCAGTAGTCAGGGGCTCCGCAATGAGCAGTTCTTC	.	TRBV19	TRBJ2-1	.